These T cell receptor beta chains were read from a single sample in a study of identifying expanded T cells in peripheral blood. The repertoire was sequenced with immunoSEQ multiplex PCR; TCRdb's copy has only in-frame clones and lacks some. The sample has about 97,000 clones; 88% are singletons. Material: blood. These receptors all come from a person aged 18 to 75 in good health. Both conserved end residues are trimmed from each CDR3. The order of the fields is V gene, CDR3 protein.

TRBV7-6,ASSSGQGGMNQPQH
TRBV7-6,ASSLMGNYEQY
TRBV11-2,ASSLELAGALGY
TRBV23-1,ASSHPDGGGEQY
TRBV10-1,ASSAFRGYEQF
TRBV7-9,ASSIGQQGSMTPLH
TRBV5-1,ASSVAQGSHANLETQY
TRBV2,ASSEQGSGANVLT
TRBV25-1,ASSVTGGGNTEAF
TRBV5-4,ASSTLTSGRSSYEQY
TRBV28,ASSFRLTGRGSYEQY
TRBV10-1,ASSVDLYYEKQY
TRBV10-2,ASGRQGPVYNNTEAF
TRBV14,ASSQGTGLLYEQY
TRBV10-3,AISESYGYT
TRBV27,ASRLQGPNTEAF
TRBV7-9,ASSPGSYNEQF
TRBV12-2,ASRIGPENTEAF
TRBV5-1,ASSQDWPQETQY
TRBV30,AAEREGGSPLH
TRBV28,ASTEGGTGGLGYT
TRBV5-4,ASSSRTGFST
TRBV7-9,ASSFFSGVVPF
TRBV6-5,ASSYSAGTEETQY
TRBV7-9,ASSLGGRSNSPLH
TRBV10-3,AITGSGNTEAF
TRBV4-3,ASSQDGRGYNTGELF
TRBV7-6,ASSLDSGTSGRGEQF
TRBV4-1,ASSQASAGTYSGANVLT
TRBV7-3,ASQRGPNTGELF
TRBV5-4,ASSSFYEQY
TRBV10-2,ASSEGGRTGYGYT
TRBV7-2,ASSSPWGGTDTQY
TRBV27,ASSLMVGTDTQY
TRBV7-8,ASSFGTGGFSPLH
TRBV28,ASYSYIRVSDTQY
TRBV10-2,ASSLQGEQY
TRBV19,ASSIVHRETLH
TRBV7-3,ASSRSGTSETDTQY
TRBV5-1,ASSSGQVSYNEQF
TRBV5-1,ASSPYTDGNTEAF
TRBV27,ASSLKGVRGGDYEQY
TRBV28,ASSGGSDVEQY
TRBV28,ASSLMPQGAYEQY
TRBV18,ASSPGTVDSNQPQH
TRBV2,ASSEWRGEDYGYT
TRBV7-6,ASSLGTPGGLGEQF
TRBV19,ANYRGLDQPQH
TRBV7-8,ASSLNEATQY
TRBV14,ASRLTGGGTDTQY
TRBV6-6,ASSSTQTGNTIY
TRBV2,ASRPGGRGWGEKLF
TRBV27,ASSPTSGITDTQY
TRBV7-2,ASSSDRGREQF